This T cell receptor (beta chain) came from a study of somatic mutations in T cells in chronic GVHD (TCRdb year 2020). With regard to this clone: The antigen it binds to is not known. Per-base qualities were not stored, and no clone one base away is much larger.

Isolated genomic DNA was used for TCRbeta deep sequencing. TCRbeta CDR3 sequencing and initial data processing were performed as a commercial service with the immunoSEQ assay. Per the original workflow: Reads were demultiplexed, adapter and primer sequences removed, similar clones merged by frequency-ratio clustering, and V, D, J genes annotated with IMGT. The table was pulled from immuneACCESS by TCRdb, which kept in-frame rearrangements only. Such tables lose some clones; where checked, under half of the loss comes from unresolved V genes, and the rest has no known cause. V and J calls plus clone size are reproduced from that table; the DNA served to infer D and trimming. Here the sample has roughly 15,000 clones; around 82% occur a single time. About 34% of the sample is taken by the ten largest. For sorting, staining was done with anti-CD3, anti-CD4, anti-CD8 and a Vbeta20 antibody from the IOTest Beta Mark kit on a FACSAria III, reaching purity above 97%. Peripheral blood was drawn into sodium heparin tubes, and mononuclear cells were separated by Ficoll-Paque PLUS density gradient centrifugation. Before TCRbeta deep sequencing, the CD4+ Vbeta20+, CD4+ Vbeta20-, and CD8+ T cell fractions were FACS-sorted.

Trimming at the junction amounts to 0 bases on V and 4 bases on J, and the germline ends lie 9 bases apart. The germline V gene supplies CDR1 SGHTA and CDR2 FQGTGA. The CDR3 measures 14 amino acids from cysteine to phenylalanine. The entry retains the CDR3 DNA only, 42 bases that are in frame from base 1. The chain is made from TRBV7-3 and TRBJ1-1; the D gene lacks a confident call. This receptor was taken from a male patient aged 45-60 years with chronic graft-versus-host disease. After a transplant, some T cells may have been passed on by the graft donor. Sequencing input: Vbeta20-negative CD4+ T cells from blood. The cell subset or site label, read with the paper, signifies: CD4+ T cells sorted as TCR Vbeta20 negative by flow cytometry. The nucleotides are TGTGCCAGCAGCTTAACCAATGAGGGCACTGAAGCTTTCTTT. Translation gives CASSLTNEGTEAFF.